The clone carrying this TCR beta chain has only one observation. Deletions cut 5 bases from V and 0 bases from J, with 8 bases between. The length of the CDR3 is 15 residues. Germline assignment: CDR1 LNHDA and CDR2 SQIVND (reference sequence). The data were obtained in a study of blood T cell repertoires in COVID-19. Under the authors' procedure: It was from reference gene primer amplification that nucleated cell counts were estimated. This table comes from immunoSEQ multiplex PCR, and its TCRdb copy is limited to in-frame clones, with some not included. The V and J calls and clone size were taken over from that table, and D and trimming were inferred from the DNA. The table lists around 500,000 clones, approximately 83% of them singletons.

The receptor comes from a human donor in a cohort sampled during active COVID-19. This chain connects TRBV19 to TRBJ2-6; D is perhaps TRBD1 (6 bases). The sample comprised peripheral blood. CDR3 DNA: TGTGCCAGTAGTGGACAGAGCTCTGGGGCCAACGTCCTGACTTTC. This gives the protein CASSGQSSGANVLTF.